The sequence of this T cell receptor (beta chain) was determined in a study of blood T cell repertoires in COVID-19. Overall study context: Samples came from the United States, Italy and Spain, spanning acute and convalescent COVID-19. PBMCs, B-cell-depleted T cells, or T cells provided the cDNA or gDNA that made up the material.

CDR1 and CDR2 from the germline V gene are MDHEN and SYDVKM. Trimming cost V 6 bases and J 8 bases, with 25 bases left between them. CDR3 length: 17 amino acids. Original analysis: Researchers report that nucleated cell counts were estimated from reference gene primer amplification. Profiled with immunoSEQ multiplex PCR; TCRdb holds only in-frame clones, not every one. V and J calls and clone size come straight from that table; D and trimming were deduced from the DNA. The sample consists of about 90,000 clones, less than 85% of them appearing once. This chain joins TRBV28 and TRBJ1-4; D is perhaps TRBD1 (6 bases). The specimen was peripheral blood. The receptor was derived from a woman aged 65 to 85 with acute or convalescent COVID-19. The CDR3 DNA sequence: TGTGCCAGCAGAACTCGACATCGAGGGGGAATTCCAGAAAAACTGTTTTTT. The encoded protein is CASRTRHRGGIPEKLFF. Full variable domain (remainder filled in from reference TRBV28 and TRBJ1-4): DVKVTQSSRYLVKRTGEKVFLECVQDMDHENMFWYRQDPGLGLRLIYFSYDVKMKEKGDIPEGYSVSREKKERFSLILESASTNQTSMYLCASRTRHRGGIPEKLFFGSGTQLSVL.